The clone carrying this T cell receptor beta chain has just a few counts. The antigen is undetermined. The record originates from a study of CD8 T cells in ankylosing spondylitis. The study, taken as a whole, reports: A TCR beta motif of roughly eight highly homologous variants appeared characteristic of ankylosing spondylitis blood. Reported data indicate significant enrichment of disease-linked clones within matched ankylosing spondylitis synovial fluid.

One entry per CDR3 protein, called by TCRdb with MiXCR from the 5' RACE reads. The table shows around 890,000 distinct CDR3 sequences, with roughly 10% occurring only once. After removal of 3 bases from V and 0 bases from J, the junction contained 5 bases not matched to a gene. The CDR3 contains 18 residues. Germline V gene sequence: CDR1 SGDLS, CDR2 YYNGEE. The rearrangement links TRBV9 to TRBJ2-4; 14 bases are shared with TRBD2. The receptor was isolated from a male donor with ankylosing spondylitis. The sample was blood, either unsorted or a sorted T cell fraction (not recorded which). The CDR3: CASSGGLAGALAKNIQYF. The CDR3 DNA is TGTGCCAGCAGCGGGGGACTAGCGGGAGCCTTAGCCAAAAACATTCAGTACTTC.